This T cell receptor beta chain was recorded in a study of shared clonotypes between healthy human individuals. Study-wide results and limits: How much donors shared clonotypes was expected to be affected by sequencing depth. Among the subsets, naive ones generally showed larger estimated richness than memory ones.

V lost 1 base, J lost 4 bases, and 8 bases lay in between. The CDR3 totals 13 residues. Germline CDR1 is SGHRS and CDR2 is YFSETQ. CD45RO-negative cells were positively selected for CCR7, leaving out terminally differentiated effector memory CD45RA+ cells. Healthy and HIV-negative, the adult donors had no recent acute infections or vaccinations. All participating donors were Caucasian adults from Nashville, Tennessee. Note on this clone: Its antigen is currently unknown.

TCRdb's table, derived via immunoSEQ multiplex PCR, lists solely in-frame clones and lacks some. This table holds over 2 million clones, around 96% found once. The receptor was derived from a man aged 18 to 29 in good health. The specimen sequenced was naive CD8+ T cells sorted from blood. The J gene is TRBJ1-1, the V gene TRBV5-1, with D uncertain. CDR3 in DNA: TGCGCCAGCAGCTTGAGAAGCTTCACTGAAGCTTTCTTT. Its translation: CASSLRSFTEAFF.